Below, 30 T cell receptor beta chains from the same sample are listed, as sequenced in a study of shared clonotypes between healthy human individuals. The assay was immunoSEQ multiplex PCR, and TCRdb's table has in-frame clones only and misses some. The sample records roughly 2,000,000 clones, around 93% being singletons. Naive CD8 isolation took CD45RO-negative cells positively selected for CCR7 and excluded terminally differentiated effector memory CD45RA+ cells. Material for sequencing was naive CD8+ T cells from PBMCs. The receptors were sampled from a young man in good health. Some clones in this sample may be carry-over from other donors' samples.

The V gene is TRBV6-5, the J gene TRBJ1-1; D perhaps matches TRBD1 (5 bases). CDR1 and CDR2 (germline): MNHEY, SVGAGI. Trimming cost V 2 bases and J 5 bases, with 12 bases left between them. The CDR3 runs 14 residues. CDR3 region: CASSYTGVGTEAFF. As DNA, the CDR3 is TGTGCCAGCAGTTACACAGGCGTGGGTACTGAAGCTTTCTTT.

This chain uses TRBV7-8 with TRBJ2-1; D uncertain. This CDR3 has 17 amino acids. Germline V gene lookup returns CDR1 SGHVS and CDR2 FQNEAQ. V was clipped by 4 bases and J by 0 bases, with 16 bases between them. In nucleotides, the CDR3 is TGTGCCAGCAGCTCACTTGGATTCAGGAGCTCCTACAATGAGCAGTTCTTC. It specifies CASSSLGFRSSYNEQFF.

The CDR3 loop reads CASSPAKGTGAFF. The CDR3 DNA reads as TGTGCCAGCAGCCCGGCGAAAGGCACGGGGGCTTTCTTT. The chain links TRBV7-9 to TRBJ1-1, with unresolved D. The germline V gene has CDR1 SEHNR and CDR2 FQNEAQ (reference sequence). Trimming left V 5 bases short and J 11 bases short, with 18 bases between. This CDR3 region has 13 residues.

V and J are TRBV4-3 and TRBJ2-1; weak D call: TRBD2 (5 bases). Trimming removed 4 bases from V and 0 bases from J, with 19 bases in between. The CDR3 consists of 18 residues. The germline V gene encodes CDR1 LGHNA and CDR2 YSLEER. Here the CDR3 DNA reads TGCGCCAGCAGCCCTGTAACCTTCGCTGGGAGCTCCTACAATGAGCAGTTCTTC. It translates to CASSPVTFAGSSYNEQFF.

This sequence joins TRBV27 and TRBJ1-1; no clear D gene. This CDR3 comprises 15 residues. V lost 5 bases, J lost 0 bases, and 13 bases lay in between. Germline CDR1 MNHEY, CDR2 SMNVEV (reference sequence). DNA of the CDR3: TGTGCCAGCAGTCCCTTGGTGAAGATGAACACTGAAGCTTTCTTT. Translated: CASSPLVKMNTEAFF.

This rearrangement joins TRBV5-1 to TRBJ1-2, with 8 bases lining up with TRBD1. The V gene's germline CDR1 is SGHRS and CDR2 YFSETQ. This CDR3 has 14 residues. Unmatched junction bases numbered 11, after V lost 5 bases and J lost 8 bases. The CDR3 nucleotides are TGCGCCAGCAGGCATGACAGGGGAGCGGACGGCTACACCTTC. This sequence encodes CASRHDRGADGYTF.

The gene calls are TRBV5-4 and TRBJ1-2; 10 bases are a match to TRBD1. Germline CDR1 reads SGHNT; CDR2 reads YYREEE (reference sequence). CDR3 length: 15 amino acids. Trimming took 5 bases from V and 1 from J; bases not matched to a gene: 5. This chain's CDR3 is CASRETGGSNYGYTF. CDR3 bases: TGTGCCAGCAGGGAGACAGGGGGCAGTAACTATGGCTACACCTTC.

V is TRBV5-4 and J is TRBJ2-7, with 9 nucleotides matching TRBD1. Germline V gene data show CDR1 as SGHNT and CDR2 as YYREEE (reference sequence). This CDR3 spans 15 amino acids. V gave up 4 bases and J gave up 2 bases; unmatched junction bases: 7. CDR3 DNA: TGTGCCAGCAGCAAGTCCGGGACAGGGCCCTACGAGCAGTACTTC. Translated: CASSKSGTGPYEQYF.

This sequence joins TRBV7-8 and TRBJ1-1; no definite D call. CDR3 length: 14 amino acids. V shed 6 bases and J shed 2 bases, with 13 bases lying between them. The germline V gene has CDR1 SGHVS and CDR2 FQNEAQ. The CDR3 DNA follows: TGTGCCAGCAGTTCAGGCACACTCAACACTGAAGCTTTCTTT. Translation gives CASSSGTLNTEAFF.

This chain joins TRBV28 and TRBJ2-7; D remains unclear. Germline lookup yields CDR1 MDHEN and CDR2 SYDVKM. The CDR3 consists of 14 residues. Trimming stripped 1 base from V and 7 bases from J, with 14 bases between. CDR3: CASSLSGRPREQYF. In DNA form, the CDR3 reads TGTGCCAGCAGTTTATCAGGCAGGCCGAGGGAGCAGTACTTC.

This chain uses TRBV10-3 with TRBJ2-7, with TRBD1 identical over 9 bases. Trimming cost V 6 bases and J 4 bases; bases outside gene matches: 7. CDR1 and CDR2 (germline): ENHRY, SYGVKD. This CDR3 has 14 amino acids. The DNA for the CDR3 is TGTGCCATCAGAATGACAGGGGGGAGTTACGAGCAGTACTTC. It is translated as CAIRMTGGSYEQYF.

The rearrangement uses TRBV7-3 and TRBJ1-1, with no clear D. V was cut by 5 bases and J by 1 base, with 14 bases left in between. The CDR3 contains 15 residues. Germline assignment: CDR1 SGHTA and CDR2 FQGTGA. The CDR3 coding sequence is TGTGCCAGCAGCCAGACTTGGGAGCCGAACACTGAAGCTTTCTTT. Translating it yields CASSQTWEPNTEAFF.

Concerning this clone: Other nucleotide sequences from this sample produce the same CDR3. Written as DNA, the CDR3 is TGTGCCAGCTCATTAACTTCAGGTGCCTACGAGCAGTACTTC. The encoded protein is CASSLTSGAYEQYF. The chain is built from TRBV27 and TRBJ2-7, with D unclear. CDR1 is MNHEY and CDR2 is SMNVEV in the germline V gene (reference sequence). Between the trimmed V and J ends, which lost 8 bases and 2 bases, there was a span of 16 bases. CDR3 length: 14 amino acids.

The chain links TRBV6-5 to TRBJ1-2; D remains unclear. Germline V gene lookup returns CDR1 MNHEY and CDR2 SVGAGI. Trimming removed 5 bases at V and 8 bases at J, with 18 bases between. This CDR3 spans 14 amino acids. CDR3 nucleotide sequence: TGTGCCAGCAGTAGATACGACTACGGTAGCGGCTACACCTTC. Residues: CASSRYDYGSGYTF.

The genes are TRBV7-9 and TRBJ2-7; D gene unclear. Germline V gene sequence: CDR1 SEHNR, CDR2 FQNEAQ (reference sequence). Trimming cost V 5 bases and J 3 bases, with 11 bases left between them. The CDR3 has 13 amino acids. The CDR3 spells CASSPQNYYEQYF. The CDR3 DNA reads TGTGCCAGCAGCCCGCAGAACTACTACGAGCAGTACTTC.

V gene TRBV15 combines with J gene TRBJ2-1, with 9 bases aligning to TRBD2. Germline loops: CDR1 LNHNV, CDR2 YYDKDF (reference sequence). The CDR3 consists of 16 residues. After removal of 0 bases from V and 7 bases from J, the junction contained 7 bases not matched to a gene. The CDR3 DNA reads TGTGCCACCAGCAGAGACCTAGCGGGGTTATCTAATGAGCAGTTCTTC. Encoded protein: CATSRDLAGLSNEQFF. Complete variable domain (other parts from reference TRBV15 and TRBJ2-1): DAMVIQNPRYQVTQFGKPVTLSCSQTLNHNVMYWYQQKSSQAPKLLFHYYDKDFNNEADTPDNFQSRRPNTSFCFLDIRSPGLGDTAMYLCATSRDLAGLSNEQFFGPGTRLTVL.

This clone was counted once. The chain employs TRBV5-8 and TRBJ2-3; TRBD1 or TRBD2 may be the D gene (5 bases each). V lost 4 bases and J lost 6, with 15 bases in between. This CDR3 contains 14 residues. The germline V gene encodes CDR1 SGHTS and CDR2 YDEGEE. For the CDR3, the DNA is TGTGCCAGCAGCCCGGACACTAGTATCGATACGCAGTATTTT. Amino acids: CASSPDTSIDTQYF. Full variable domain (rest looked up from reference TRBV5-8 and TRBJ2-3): EAGVTQSPTHLIKTRGQQATLRCSPISGHTSVYWYQQALGLGLQFLLWYDEGEERNRGNFPPRFSGRQFPNYSSELNVNALELEDSALYLCASSPDTSIDTQYFGPGTRLTVL.

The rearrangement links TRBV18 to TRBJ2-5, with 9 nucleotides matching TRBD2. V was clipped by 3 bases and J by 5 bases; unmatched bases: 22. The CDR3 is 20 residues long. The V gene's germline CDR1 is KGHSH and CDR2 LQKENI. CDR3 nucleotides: TGTGCCAGCTCACCCCTCACTAGCGGGCGGTTACAAGTCGTTTCGGAGACCCAGTACTTC. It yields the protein CASSPLTSGRLQVVSETQYF.

CDR3 residues: CASSPKGLGPETQYF. CDR3 nucleotide sequence: TGTGCCAGCAGCCCTAAGGGACTGGGGCCTGAGACCCAGTACTTC. The chain combines TRBV9 with TRBJ2-5; weak D call: TRBD2 (6 bases). CDR3 length: 15 residues. V was pared by 4 bases and J by 5 bases, with 18 bases between. Looked up from germline, CDR1 is SGDLS and CDR2 is YYNGEE.

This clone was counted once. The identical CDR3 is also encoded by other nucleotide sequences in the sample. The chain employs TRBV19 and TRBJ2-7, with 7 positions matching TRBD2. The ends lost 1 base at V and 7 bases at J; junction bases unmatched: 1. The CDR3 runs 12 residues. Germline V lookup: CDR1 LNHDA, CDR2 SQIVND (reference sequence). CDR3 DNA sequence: TGTGCCAGTAGTATAGTCGGGAGGGAGCAGTACTTC. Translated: CASSIVGREQYF.

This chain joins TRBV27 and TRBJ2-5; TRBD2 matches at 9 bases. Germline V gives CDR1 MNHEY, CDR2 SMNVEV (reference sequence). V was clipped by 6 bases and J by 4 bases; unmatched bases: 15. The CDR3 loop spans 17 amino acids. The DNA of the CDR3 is TGTGCCAGCAGCCCCCTCGCTTCTAGCGGGACCGCAGAGACCCAGTACTTC. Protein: CASSPLASSGTAETQYF.

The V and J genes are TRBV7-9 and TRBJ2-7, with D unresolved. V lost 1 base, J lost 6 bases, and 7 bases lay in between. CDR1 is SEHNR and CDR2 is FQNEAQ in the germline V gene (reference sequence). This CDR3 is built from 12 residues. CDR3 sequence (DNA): TGTGCCAGCAGCTTAGTCCGGAGCGAGCAGTACTTC. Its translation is CASSLVRSEQYF.

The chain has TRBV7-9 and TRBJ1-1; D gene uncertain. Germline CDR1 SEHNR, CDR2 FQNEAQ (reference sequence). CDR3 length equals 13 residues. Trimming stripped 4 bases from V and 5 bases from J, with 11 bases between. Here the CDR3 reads CASSSSPPTEAFF. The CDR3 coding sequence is TGTGCCAGCAGCTCGTCGCCGCCGACTGAAGCTTTCTTT.

CDR3 sequence: CASSPGQTYEQYF. CDR3 nucleotide sequence: TGTGCCAGCAGCCCGGGACAGACCTACGAGCAGTACTTC. The V gene is TRBV5-6, the J gene TRBJ2-7, with TRBD1 identical over 7 bases. Germline loops: CDR1 SGHDT, CDR2 YYEEEE. CDR3 length: 13 amino acids. The J segment lost 2 bases and the V segment lost 4 bases, leaving 3 bases of the junction unmatched.

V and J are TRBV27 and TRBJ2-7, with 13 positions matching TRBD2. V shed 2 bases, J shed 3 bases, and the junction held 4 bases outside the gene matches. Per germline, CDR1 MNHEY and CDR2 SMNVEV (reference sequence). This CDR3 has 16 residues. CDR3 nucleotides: TGTGCCAGCAGTTTAAGACTAGCGGGAGGCCTCTACGAGCAGTACTTC. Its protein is CASSLRLAGGLYEQYF.

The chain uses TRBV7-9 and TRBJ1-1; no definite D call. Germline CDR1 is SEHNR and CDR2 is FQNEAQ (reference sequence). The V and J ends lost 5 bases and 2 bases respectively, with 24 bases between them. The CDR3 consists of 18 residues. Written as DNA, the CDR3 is TGTGCCAGCAGCCCGCCGGTTCTTGGAGGTGAGGTAAACACTGAAGCTTTCTTT. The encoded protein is CASSPPVLGGEVNTEAFF.

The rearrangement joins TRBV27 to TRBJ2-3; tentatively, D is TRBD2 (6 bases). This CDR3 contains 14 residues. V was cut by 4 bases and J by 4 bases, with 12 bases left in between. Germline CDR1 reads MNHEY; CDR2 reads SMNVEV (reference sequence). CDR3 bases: TGTGCCAGCAGTTGGAGGGCGGGATCAGATACGCAGTATTTT. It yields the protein CASSWRAGSDTQYF.

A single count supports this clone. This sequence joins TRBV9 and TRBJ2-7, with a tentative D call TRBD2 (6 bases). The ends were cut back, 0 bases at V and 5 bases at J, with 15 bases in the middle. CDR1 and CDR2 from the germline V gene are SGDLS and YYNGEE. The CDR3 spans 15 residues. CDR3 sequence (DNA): TGTGCCAGCAGCGTAGATGGGGGGACCCCCCACGAGCAGTACTTC. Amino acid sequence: CASSVDGGTPHEQYF.

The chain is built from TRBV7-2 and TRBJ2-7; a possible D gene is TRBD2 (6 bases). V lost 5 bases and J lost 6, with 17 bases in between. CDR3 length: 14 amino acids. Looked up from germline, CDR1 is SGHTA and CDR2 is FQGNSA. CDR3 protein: CASSPRLVTIEQYF. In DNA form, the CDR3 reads TGTGCCAGCAGCCCGAGACTAGTTACGATCGAGCAGTACTTC.

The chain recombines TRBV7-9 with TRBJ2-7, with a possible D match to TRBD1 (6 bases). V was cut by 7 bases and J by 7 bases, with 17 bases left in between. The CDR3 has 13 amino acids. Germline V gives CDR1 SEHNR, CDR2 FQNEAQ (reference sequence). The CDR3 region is CASTLPEGEEQYF. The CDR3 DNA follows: TGTGCCAGCACCCTACCCGAGGGGGAAGAGCAGTACTTC.